This passage covers 31 T cell receptor beta chains from one sample sequenced in a study of OX40 agonist ivuxolimab in advanced cancers. This table comes from immunoSEQ multiplex PCR, and its TCRdb copy is limited to in-frame clones, with some not included. The sample yields about 96,000 clones, 90% seen once. The sequenced sample was CD4+ or CD8+ T cells sorted from blood, obtained in a trial of the OX40 agonist ivuxolimab. The receptors derive from an adult with an advanced solid tumor such as melanoma, head and neck, liver or kidney cancer.

V usage is TRBV19 and J usage is TRBJ1-3; D remains ambiguous. CDR1 LNHDA and CDR2 SQIVND come from the germline V gene (reference sequence). The V end lost 4 bases, the J end lost 0 bases, and 28 bases lay between the germline ends. The CDR3 has 21 residues. The CDR3 loop reads CASSTPNSPGRLWSSGNTIYF. The CDR3 nucleotides are TGTGCCAGTAGTACCCCGAATAGTCCCGGGCGTCTTTGGAGCTCTGGAAACACCATATATTTT.

As DNA, the CDR3 is TGTGCCTGGAGTTTACAGGGGGCCGGAGCTTTCTTT. Translated: CAWSLQGAGAFF. The V call is TRBV30, the J call TRBJ1-1; TRBD1 matches 9 bases. The CDR3 loop spans 12 amino acids. In germline, CDR1 is GTSNPN, CDR2 SVGIG (reference sequence). V lost 2 bases to trimming and J lost 10 bases; unmatched junction nucleotides: 5.

The genes are TRBV6-1 and TRBJ2-7; D uncertain. Deletions cut 4 bases from V and 1 base from J, with 23 bases between. Germline CDR1 reads MNHNS; CDR2 reads SASEGT. This CDR3 contains 18 residues. CDR3 protein: CASSARVGVGDRSYEQYF. CDR3 DNA sequence: TGTGCCAGCAGTGCCCGGGTGGGCGTCGGAGATAGGTCCTACGAGCAGTACTTC.

The chain combines TRBV15 with TRBJ2-5; no clear D gene. CDR3 length: 13 amino acids. V lost 0 bases to trimming and J lost 4 bases, with 6 bases between them. Per germline, CDR1 LNHNV and CDR2 YYDKDF (reference sequence). CDR3 DNA sequence: TGTGCCACCAGCAGAGATCCGGGAGAGACCCAGTACTTC. Its protein product is CATSRDPGETQYF.

This chain's CDR3 is CASSLVGQTQYF. CDR3 sequence (DNA): TGTGCCAGCAGCTTGGTAGGGCAGACCCAGTACTTC. The chain combines TRBV7-8 with TRBJ2-5; D ambiguous. V lost 3 bases and J lost 6, with 8 bases in between. The CDR3 covers 12 residues. CDR1 is SGHVS, CDR2 FQNEAQ, per germline.

This clone was observed a single time. The chain uses TRBV19 and TRBJ2-3, with D perhaps TRBD2 (5 bases). V was cut by 6 bases and J by 5 bases, with 9 bases left in between. Germline V gene data show CDR1 as LNHDA and CDR2 as SQIVND (reference sequence). The CDR3 sequence is 12 residues long. The CDR3 spells CASRVAGDTQYF. In nucleotides, the CDR3 is TGTGCCAGTAGGGTGGCGGGAGATACGCAGTATTTT.

The V gene is TRBV21-1, the J gene TRBJ2-3; the DNA was not used to check the table's D call, TRBD1. TRBV21-1 is annotated as a pseudogene. The CDR3 is made up of 13 amino acids. CDR3 residues: CASSTPSTDTQYF. The DNA for the CDR3 is TGTGCCAGCAGCACCCCAAGCACAGATACGCAGTATTTT.

This sequence joins TRBV10-2 and TRBJ2-1; D could derive from TRBD1 or TRBD2 (5 bases each). V lost 2 bases and J 2 bases, leaving 10 bases between the germline ends. This CDR3 contains 15 residues. Germline lookup yields CDR1 WSHSY and CDR2 SAAADI. For the CDR3, the DNA is TGCGCCAGCAGTGAGGCCGGGACGGCCTACAATGAGCAGTTCTTC. Protein sequence: CASSEAGTAYNEQFF.

The rearrangement links TRBV2 to TRBJ2-7; 11 positions agree with TRBD1. Germline CDR1 reads SNHLY; CDR2 reads FYNNEI. The CDR3 is 14 amino acids. V dropped 6 bases and J dropped 6; count of bases not matched to a gene: 7. The CDR3 loop reads CASRGQGAVGEQYF. Here the CDR3 DNA reads TGTGCCAGCAGAGGACAGGGGGCGGTAGGCGAGCAGTACTTC. Full variable domain (missing parts from reference TRBV2 and TRBJ2-7): EPEVTQTPSHQVTQMGQEVILRCVPISNHLYFYWYRQILGQKVEFLVSFYNNEISEKSEIFDDQFSVERPDGSNFTLKIRSTKLEDSAMYFCASRGQGAVGEQYFGPGTRLTVT.

The chain has TRBV28 and TRBJ2-1; TRBD2 agrees at 8 bases. V shed 10 bases, J shed 5 bases, and the junction held 10 bases outside the gene matches. This CDR3 spans 14 amino acids. From germline, CDR1 is MDHEN and CDR2 SYDVKM. The CDR3 sequence is CATLSGGPDNEQFF. CDR3 nucleotides: TGTGCCACCCTCTCGGGAGGGCCCGACAATGAGCAGTTCTTC.

This sequence joins TRBV7-3 and TRBJ2-3; 8 bases agree with TRBD2. V shed 5 bases and J 6 bases; nucleotides not matched to a gene: 7. This CDR3 has 14 residues. The germline gives CDR1 SGHTA, CDR2 FQGTGA. CDR3 nucleotides: TGTGCCAGCAGCCCCTCGGGAGGGGCGGATACGCAGTATTTT. This gives the protein CASSPSGGADTQYF.

The chain has TRBV6-1 and TRBJ2-1; 7 nucleotides align to TRBD1. Germline CDR1 MNHNS, CDR2 SASEGT. CDR3 length: 15 amino acids. Trimming cost V 2 bases and J 3 bases; bases outside gene matches: 4. The chain's CDR3 is CASSESGTDYNEQFF. The CDR3 DNA is TGTGCCAGCAGTGAATCGGGGACAGACTACAATGAGCAGTTCTTC.

The chain is built from TRBV9 and TRBJ1-3; D is uncertain. The CDR3 is 16 residues long. The germline V gene has CDR1 SGDLS and CDR2 YYNGEE. The V end lost 0 bases, the J end lost 0 bases, and 10 bases lay between the germline ends. This CDR3 is CASSVGFMSSGNTIYF. The CDR3 nucleotides are TGTGCCAGCAGCGTAGGGTTCATGAGCTCTGGAAACACCATATATTTT. The full variable domain, completed using reference TRBV9 and TRBJ1-3, is DSGVTQTPKHLITATGQRVTLRCSPRSGDLSVYWYQQSLDQGLQFLIQYYNGEERAKGNILERFSAQQFPDLHSELNLSSLELGDSALYFCASSVGFMSSGNTIYFGEGSWLTVV.

The chain has TRBV10-3 and TRBJ2-1, with 11 bases fitting TRBD1. CDR3 length: 15 amino acids. Trimming cost V 4 bases and J 7 bases; bases outside gene matches: 6. Germline CDR1 ENHRY, CDR2 SYGVKD. The CDR3 DNA reads as TGTGCCATCAGTGCAGGACAGGGGGCGCGAAATGAGCAGTTCTTC. Translated, it gives CAISAGQGARNEQFF.

This sequence joins TRBV28 and TRBJ2-7, with 9 positions matching TRBD1. Looked up from germline, CDR1 is MDHEN and CDR2 is SYDVKM. CDR3 length equals 15 residues. V lost 5 bases, J lost 1 base, and 6 bases stayed unmatched. In nucleotides, the CDR3 is TGTGCCAGCAGTCGGACAGGGGATCGGTCCTACGAGCAGTACTTC. It encodes CASSRTGDRSYEQYF.

This clone was observed a few times. This chain connects TRBV2 to TRBJ1-2; D perhaps matches TRBD1 (6 bases). The CDR3 spans 14 residues. Trimming left V 6 bases short and J 3 bases short, with 14 bases between. CDR1 and CDR2 (germline): SNHLY, FYNNEI. The CDR3 sequence: CASRDGTPDYGYTF. The CDR3 DNA reads as TGTGCCAGCAGAGATGGGACACCCGACTATGGCTACACCTTC.

In this sample, this clone turned up once. This chain joins TRBV18 and TRBJ2-5, with D tentatively TRBD2 (6 bases). The CDR3 contains 14 residues. Germline-derived CDR1 and CDR2 are KGHSH and LQKENI. V was trimmed by 3 bases and J by 2 bases, leaving 10 bases between them. The CDR3 nucleotides are TGTGCCAGCTCACCTAGTAGCGGACAAGAGACCCAGTACTTC. Its protein is CASSPSSGQETQYF.

V usage is TRBV7-3 and J usage is TRBJ2-1; 10 bases agree with TRBD1. This CDR3 region has 15 residues. Germline assignment: CDR1 SGHTA and CDR2 FQGTGA. Trimming cost V 5 bases and J 10 bases; bases outside gene matches: 11. In DNA form, the CDR3 reads TGTGCCAGCAGCCTCTTAGGGACAGGGGTCAAGGAGCAGTTCTTC. It codes for CASSLLGTGVKEQFF.

This chain uses TRBV10-3 with TRBJ2-2; the D gene could be TRBD1 or TRBD2 (5 bases each). The germline V gene encodes CDR1 ENHRY and CDR2 SYGVKD. The V end was cut by 10 bases, the J end by 2 bases, with 14 bases between. The CDR3 loop spans 14 amino acids. The CDR3 loop reads CASARDANTGELFF. The CDR3 DNA sequence: TGTGCCAGCGCCCGGGACGCCAACACCGGGGAGCTGTTTTTT.

This chain uses TRBV6-5 with TRBJ2-1; 8 nucleotides align to TRBD2. CDR3 length: 15 amino acids. V was pared by 5 bases and J by 8 bases, with 11 bases of the junction left unmatched. Per germline, CDR1 MNHEY and CDR2 SVGAGI. CDR3 sequence (DNA): TGTGCCAGCAGTGCGGGACTAGGGATGAGCGATGAGCAGTTCTTC. Translation gives CASSAGLGMSDEQFF.

The genes are TRBV7-3 and TRBJ2-6; D call uncertain. CDR3 size: 15 residues. V dropped 0 bases and J dropped 0 bases, with 3 bases sitting between them. Germline lookup yields CDR1 SGHTA and CDR2 FQGTGA. The CDR3 nucleotides are TGTGCCAGCAGCTTAACGGGCTCTGGGGCCAACGTCCTGACTTTC. Its protein is CASSLTGSGANVLTF.

This clone is a singleton in its sample. The chain uses TRBV7-2 and TRBJ1-6; D uncertain. This CDR3 is built from 16 residues. Germline V lookup: CDR1 SGHTA, CDR2 FQGNSA. Trimming removed 2 bases from V and 6 bases from J, with 14 bases in between. CDR3 nucleotide sequence: TGTGCCAGCAGCTTAAACCTTCCCCTGGCTAATTCACCCCTCCACTTT. Protein sequence: CASSLNLPLANSPLHF.

The gene calls are TRBV11-3 and TRBJ1-1; D is uncertain. Between the trimmed V and J ends, which lost 6 bases and 8 bases, there was a span of 13 bases. The V gene's germline CDR1 is SGHNT and CDR2 YENEEA. This CDR3 has 12 residues. The CDR3 DNA reads TGTGCCAGCAGTTCCTCGCCCGGGGAAGCTTTCTTT. It is translated as CASSSSPGEAFF.

The V and J genes are TRBV2 and TRBJ1-1, with D possibly TRBD1 on 5 matching bases. V lost 2 bases and J lost 5, with 18 bases in between. This CDR3 comprises 16 residues. Germline V gene data show CDR1 as SNHLY and CDR2 as FYNNEI. Here the CDR3 reads CASSENLGRVLTEAFF. The DNA for the CDR3 is TGTGCCAGCAGTGAAAATTTAGGCAGGGTATTGACTGAAGCTTTCTTT.

The chain joins TRBV4-2 to TRBJ2-1; TRBD2 matches 7 bases. CDR1 is LGHNA, CDR2 YNFKEQ, per germline. The CDR3 is 15 amino acids. The ends lost 4 bases at V and 6 bases at J; junction bases unmatched: 9. The CDR3 nucleotides are TGTGCCAGCAGCCTAGAGGCTAGCGGTCCCAATGAGCAGTTCTTC. Translating gives CASSLEASGPNEQFF.

This clone has a single count. The rearrangement joins TRBV5-8 to TRBJ2-2, with 15 nucleotides matching TRBD2. Looked up from germline, CDR1 is SGHTS and CDR2 is YDEGEE. This CDR3 has 18 amino acids. Trimming removed 4 bases from V and 4 bases from J; junction bases left unmatched: 8. The CDR3 is CASSPPMGLAGGTGELFF. Here the CDR3 DNA reads TGTGCCAGCAGCCCCCCGATGGGACTAGCGGGAGGCACCGGGGAGCTGTTTTTT.

This sequence joins TRBV7-2 and TRBJ2-1; D ambiguous. Germline lookup yields CDR1 SGHTA and CDR2 FQGNSA. Trimming removed 5 bases at V and 0 bases at J, with 20 bases between. The CDR3 is 18 amino acids. The CDR3 loop reads CASSIRRITAISYNEQFF. CDR3 coding DNA: TGTGCCAGCAGCATCAGACGGATCACCGCGATCTCCTACAATGAGCAGTTCTTC. The entire variable domain, with the rest obtained from reference TRBV7-2 and TRBJ2-1, is as follows: GAGVSQSPSNKVTEKGKDVELRCDPISGHTALYWYRQSLGQGLEFLIYFQGNSAPDKSGLPSDRFSAERTGGSVSTLTIQRTQQEDSAVYLCASSIRRITAISYNEQFFGPGTRLTVL.

The chain recombines TRBV11-1 with TRBJ2-1; D may be TRBD1 (8 bases). V lost 8 bases to trimming and J lost 4 bases, with 15 bases between them. This CDR3 comprises 14 residues. CDR1 and CDR2 from the germline V gene are SGHAT and FQDESV (reference sequence). CDR3 nucleotides: TGTGCCAGCGGGGGGGGGACAGGATACAATGAGCAGTTCTTC. This sequence encodes CASGGGTGYNEQFF.

The chain links TRBV7-2 to TRBJ2-1; 10 bases are a match to TRBD2. This CDR3 region has 15 residues. Germline CDR1 is SGHTA and CDR2 is FQGNSA. Trimming cost V 5 bases and J 5 bases; bases outside gene matches: 6. CDR3 DNA: TGTGCCAGCAGCCGCGATAGCGGGAGGAACAATGAGCAGTTCTTC. This codes for CASSRDSGRNNEQFF.

This chain uses TRBV2 with TRBJ1-1, with a possible D match to TRBD1 (5 bases). Per the germline V gene, CDR1 is SNHLY and CDR2 is FYNNEI. Trimming took 2 bases from V and 3 from J, leaving 10 bases between them. The CDR3 spans 14 residues. CDR3 bases: TGTGCCAGCAGTGAAATGGGGACCTACACTGAAGCTTTCTTT. Translated, it gives CASSEMGTYTEAFF.

Worth noting for this clone: Other DNA sequences in the same sample also yield this CDR3. The V gene is TRBV7-3, the J gene TRBJ2-3; D not resolved. CDR1 and CDR2 from the germline V gene are SGHTA and FQGTGA. Trimming left V 4 bases short and J 2 bases short, with 4 bases between. The CDR3 contains 12 residues. The CDR3 coding sequence is TGTGCCAGCAGCTCTTACACAGATACGCAGTATTTT. Translated: CASSSYTDTQYF.